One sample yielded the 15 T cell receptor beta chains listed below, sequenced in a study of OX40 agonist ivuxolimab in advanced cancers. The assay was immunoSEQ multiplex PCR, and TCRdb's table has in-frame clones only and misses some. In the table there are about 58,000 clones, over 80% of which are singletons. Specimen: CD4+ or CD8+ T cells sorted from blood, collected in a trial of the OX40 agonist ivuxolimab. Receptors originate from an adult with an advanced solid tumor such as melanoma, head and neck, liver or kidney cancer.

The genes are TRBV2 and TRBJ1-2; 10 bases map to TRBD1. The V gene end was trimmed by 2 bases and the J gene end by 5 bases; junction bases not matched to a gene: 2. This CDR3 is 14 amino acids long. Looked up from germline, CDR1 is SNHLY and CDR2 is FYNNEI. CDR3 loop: CASSERTGGYGYTF. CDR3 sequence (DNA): TGTGCCAGCAGTGAAAGGACAGGGGGTTATGGCTACACCTTC.

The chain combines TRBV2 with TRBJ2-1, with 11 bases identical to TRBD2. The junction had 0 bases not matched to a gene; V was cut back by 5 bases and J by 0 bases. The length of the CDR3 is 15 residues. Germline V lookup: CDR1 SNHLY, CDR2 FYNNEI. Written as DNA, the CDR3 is TGTGCCAGCAGTACTAGCGGGAGCTCCTACAATGAGCAGTTCTTC. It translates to CASSTSGSSYNEQFF.

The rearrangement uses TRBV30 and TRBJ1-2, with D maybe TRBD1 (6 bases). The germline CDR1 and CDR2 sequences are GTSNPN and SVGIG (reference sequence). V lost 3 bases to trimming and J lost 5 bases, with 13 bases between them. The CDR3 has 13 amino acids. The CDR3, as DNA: TGTGCCTGGAGCCCAGGGGCTGGGTATGGCTACACCTTC. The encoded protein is CAWSPGAGYGYTF.

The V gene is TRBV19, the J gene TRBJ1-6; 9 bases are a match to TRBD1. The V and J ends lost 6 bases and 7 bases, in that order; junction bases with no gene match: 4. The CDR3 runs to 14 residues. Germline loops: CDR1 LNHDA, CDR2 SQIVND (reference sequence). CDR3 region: CASSWDRVNSPLHF. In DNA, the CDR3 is TGTGCCAGTAGCTGGGACAGGGTAAATTCACCCCTCCACTTT. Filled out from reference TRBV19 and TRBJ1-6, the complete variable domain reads DGGITQSPKYLFRKEGQNVTLSCEQNLNHDAMYWYRQDPGQGLRLIYYSQIVNDFQKGDIAEGYSVSREKKESFPLTVTSAQKNPTAFYLCASSWDRVNSPLHFGNGTRLTVT.

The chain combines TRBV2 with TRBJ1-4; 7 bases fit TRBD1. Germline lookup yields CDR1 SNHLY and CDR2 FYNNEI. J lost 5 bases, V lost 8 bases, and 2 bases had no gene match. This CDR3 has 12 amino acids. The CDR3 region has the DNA TGTGCCAGCGGGACAGCAAATGAAAAACTGTTTTTT. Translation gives CASGTANEKLFF.

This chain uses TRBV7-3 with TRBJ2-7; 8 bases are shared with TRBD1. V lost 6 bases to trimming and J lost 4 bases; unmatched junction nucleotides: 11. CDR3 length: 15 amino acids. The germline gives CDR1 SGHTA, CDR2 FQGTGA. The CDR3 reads CASSVSGTGGYEQYF. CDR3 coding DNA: TGTGCCAGCAGTGTCTCCGGGACAGGCGGGTACGAGCAGTACTTC.

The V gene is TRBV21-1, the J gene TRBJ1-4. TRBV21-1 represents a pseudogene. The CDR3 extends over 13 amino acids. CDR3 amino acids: CASSKFRPEKLFF. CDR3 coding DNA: TGTGCCAGCAGCAAATTTCGACCTGAAAAACTGTTTTTT.

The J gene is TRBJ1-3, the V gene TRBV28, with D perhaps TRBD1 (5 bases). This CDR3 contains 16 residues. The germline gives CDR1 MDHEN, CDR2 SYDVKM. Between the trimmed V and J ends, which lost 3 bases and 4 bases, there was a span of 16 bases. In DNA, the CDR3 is TGTGCCAGCAGTTTTGGGGGGATGGGCGGCGGAAACACCATATATTTT. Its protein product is CASSFGGMGGGNTIYF.

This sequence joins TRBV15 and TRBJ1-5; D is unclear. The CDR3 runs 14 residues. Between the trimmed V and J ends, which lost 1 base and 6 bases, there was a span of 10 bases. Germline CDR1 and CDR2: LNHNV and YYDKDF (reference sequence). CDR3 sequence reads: CATSRAERSQPQHF. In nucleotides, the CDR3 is TGTGCCACCAGCAGAGCTGAGAGGAGTCAGCCCCAGCATTTT.

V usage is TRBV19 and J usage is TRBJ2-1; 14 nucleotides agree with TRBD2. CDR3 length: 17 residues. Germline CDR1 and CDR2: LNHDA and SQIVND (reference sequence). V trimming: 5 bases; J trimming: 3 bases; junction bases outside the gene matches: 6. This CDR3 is CASSSGLAGGVYNEQFF. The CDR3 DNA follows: TGTGCCAGTAGTTCCGGACTAGCGGGAGGTGTCTACAATGAGCAGTTCTTC. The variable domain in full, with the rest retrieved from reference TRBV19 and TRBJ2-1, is DGGITQSPKYLFRKEGQNVTLSCEQNLNHDAMYWYRQDPGQGLRLIYYSQIVNDFQKGDIAEGYSVSREKKESFPLTVTSAQKNPTAFYLCASSSGLAGGVYNEQFFGPGTRLTVL.

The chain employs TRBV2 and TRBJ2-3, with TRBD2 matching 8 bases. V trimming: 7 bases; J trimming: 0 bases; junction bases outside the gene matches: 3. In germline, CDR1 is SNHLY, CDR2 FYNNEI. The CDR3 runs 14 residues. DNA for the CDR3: TGTGCCAGCACAGCGGGGGTCAGCACAGATACGCAGTATTTT. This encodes CASTAGVSTDTQYF.

The chain's CDR3 is CASILRDRSNGYTF. CDR3 DNA: TGTGCCAGTATCCTCCGGGACAGGAGTAATGGCTACACCTTC. The chain couples TRBV6-1 to TRBJ1-2, with 8 bases identical to TRBD1. This CDR3 region has 14 residues. The V gene's germline CDR1 is MNHNS and CDR2 SASEGT. Unmatched junction bases numbered 12, after V lost 9 bases and J lost 6 bases.

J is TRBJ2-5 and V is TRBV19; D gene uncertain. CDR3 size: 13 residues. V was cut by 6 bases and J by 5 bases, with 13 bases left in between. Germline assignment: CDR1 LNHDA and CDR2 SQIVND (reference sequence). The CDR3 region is CASRRAGEETQYF. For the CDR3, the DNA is TGTGCCAGTAGAAGGGCAGGAGAGGAGACCCAGTACTTC.

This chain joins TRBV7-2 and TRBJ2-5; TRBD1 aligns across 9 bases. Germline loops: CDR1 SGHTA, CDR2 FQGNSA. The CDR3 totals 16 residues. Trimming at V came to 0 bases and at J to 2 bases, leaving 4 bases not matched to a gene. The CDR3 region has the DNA TGTGCCAGCAGCTTAGCGATGGGACAGGGACAAGAGACCCAGTACTTC. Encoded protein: CASSLAMGQGQETQYF.

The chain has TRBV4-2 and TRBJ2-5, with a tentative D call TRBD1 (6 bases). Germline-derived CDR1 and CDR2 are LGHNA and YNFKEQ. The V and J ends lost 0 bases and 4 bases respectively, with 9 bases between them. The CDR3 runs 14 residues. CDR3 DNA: TGTGCCAGCAGCCAAGATCCAGGGGCAGAGACCCAGTACTTC. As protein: CASSQDPGAETQYF.